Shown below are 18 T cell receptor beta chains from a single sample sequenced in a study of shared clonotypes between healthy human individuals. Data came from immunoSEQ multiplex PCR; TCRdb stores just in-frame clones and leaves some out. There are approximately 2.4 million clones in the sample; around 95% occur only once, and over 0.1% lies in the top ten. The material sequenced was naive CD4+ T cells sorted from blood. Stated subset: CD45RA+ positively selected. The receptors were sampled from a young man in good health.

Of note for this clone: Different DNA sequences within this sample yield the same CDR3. CDR3 in amino acids: CASSYEGSGNTIYF. CDR3 sequence (DNA): TGCGCCAGCAGTTATGAAGGGTCTGGAAACACCATATATTTT. The V and J genes are TRBV5-1 and TRBJ1-3, with unresolved D. Trimming stripped 5 bases from V and 1 base from J, with 10 bases between. Germline values: CDR1 SGHRS, CDR2 YFSETQ. The CDR3 runs 14 residues.

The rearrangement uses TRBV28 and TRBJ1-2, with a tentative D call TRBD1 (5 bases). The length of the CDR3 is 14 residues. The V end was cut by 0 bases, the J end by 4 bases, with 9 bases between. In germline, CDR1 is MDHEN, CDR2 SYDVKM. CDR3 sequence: CASSLWTASYGYTF. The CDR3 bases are TGTGCCAGCAGTTTATGGACAGCTAGCTATGGCTACACCTTC.

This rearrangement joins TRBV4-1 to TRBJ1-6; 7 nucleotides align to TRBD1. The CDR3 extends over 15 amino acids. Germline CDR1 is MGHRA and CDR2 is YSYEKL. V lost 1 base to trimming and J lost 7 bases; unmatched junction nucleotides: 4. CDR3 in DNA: TGCGCCAGCAGCCAAGGAGAACAGGGGAATTCACCCCTCCACTTT. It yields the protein CASSQGEQGNSPLHF.

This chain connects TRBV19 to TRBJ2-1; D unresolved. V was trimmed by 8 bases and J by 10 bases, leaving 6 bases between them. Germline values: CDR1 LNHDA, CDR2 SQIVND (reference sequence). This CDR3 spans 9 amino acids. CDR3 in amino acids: CASRREQFF. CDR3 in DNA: TGTGCCAGTCGGAGAGAGCAGTTCTTC.

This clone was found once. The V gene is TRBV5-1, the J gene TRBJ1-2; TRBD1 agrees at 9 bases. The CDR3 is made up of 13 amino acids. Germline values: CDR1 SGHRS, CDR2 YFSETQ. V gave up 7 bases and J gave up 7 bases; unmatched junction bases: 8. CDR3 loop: CASRGQGRGGYTF. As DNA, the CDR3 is TGCGCCAGCCGAGGACAGGGGAGGGGTGGCTACACCTTC.

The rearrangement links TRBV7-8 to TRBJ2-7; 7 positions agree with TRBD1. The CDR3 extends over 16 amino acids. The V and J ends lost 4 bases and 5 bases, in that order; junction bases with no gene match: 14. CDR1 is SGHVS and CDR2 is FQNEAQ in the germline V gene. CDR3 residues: CASSSTLRQGINEQYF. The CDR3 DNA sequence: TGTGCCAGCAGCTCCACCCTACGACAGGGAATCAACGAGCAGTACTTC.

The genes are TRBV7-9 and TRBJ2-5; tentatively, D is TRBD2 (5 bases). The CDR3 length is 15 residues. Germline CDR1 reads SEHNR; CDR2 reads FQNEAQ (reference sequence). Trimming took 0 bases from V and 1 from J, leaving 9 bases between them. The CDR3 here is CASSLALTIQETQYF. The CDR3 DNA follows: TGTGCCAGCAGCTTAGCTCTGACTATCCAAGAGACCCAGTACTTC.

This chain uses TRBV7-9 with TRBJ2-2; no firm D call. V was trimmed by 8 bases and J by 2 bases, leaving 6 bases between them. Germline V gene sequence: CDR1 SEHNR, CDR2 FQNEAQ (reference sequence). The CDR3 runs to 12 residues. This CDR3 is CASGVNTGELFF. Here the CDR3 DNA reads TGTGCCAGCGGCGTAAACACCGGGGAGCTGTTTTTT.

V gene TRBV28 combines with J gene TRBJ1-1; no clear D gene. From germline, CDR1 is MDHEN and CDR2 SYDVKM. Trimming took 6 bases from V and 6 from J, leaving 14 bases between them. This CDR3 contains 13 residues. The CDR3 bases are TGTGCCAGCAGCTCCGACAATTCCCCTGAAGCTTTCTTT. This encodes CASSSDNSPEAFF.

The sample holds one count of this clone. This CDR3 is CAISAGGDTQYF. The CDR3 coding sequence is TGTGCCATCAGTGCTGGGGGGGATACGCAGTATTTT. J is TRBJ2-3 and V is TRBV10-3; D possibly corresponds to TRBD2 (6 bases). The CDR3 spans 12 residues. CDR1 ENHRY and CDR2 SYGVKD come from the germline V gene. V was clipped by 4 bases and J by 6 bases, with 8 bases between them.

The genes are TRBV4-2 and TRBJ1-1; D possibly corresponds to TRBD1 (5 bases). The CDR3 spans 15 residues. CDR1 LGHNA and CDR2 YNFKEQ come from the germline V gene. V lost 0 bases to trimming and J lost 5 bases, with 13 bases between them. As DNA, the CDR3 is TGTGCCAGCAGCCAAGAGTGGCGGGGGACGACTGAAGCTTTCTTT. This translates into CASSQEWRGTTEAFF.

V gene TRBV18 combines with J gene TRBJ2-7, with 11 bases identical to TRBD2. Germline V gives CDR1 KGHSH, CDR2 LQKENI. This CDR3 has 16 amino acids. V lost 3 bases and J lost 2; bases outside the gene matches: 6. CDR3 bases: TGTGCCAGCTCACCTGTGGGGACTAGCGGACCCTACGAGCAGTACTTC. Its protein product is CASSPVGTSGPYEQYF.

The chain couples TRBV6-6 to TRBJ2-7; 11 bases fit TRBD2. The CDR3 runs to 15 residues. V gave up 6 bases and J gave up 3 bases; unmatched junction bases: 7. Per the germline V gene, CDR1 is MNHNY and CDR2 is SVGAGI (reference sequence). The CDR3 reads CASRLLAGGDYEQYF. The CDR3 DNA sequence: TGTGCCAGCAGACTCCTAGCGGGAGGAGACTACGAGCAGTACTTC.

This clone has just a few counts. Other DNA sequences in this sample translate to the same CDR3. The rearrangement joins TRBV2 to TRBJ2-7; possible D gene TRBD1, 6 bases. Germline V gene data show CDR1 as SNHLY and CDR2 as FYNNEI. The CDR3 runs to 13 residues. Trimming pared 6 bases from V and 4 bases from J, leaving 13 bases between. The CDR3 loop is CASSVTGTYEQYF. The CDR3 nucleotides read TGTGCCAGCAGCGTGACAGGTACTTACGAGCAGTACTTC.

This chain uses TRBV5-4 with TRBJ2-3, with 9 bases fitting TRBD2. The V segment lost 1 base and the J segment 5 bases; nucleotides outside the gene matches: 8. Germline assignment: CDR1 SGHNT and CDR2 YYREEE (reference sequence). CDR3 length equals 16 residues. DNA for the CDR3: TGTGCCAGCAGCTTGTACGTAGCGGGAGTTGTAGATACGCAGTATTTT. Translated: CASSLYVAGVVDTQYF.

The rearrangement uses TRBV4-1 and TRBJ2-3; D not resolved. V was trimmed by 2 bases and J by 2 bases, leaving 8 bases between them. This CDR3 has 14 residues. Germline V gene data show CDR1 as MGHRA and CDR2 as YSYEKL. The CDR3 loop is CASSQRLDTDTQYF. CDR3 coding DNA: TGCGCCAGCAGCCAACGGCTTGACACAGATACGCAGTATTTT.

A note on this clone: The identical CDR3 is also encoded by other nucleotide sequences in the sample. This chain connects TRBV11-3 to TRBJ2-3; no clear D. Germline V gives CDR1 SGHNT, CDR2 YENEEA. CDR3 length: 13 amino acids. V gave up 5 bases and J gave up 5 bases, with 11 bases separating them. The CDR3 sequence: CASSLNRIDTQYF. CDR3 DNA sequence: TGTGCCAGCAGCCTCAATAGGATAGATACGCAGTATTTT.

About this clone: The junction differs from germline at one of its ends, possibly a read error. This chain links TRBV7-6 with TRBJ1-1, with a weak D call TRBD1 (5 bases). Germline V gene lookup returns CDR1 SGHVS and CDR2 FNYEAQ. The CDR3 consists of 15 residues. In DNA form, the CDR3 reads TGTGCCAGCAGTTTAGCAGAGGGGAGGAACACTGAAGCTTTCTTT. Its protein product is CASSLAEGRNTEAFF.